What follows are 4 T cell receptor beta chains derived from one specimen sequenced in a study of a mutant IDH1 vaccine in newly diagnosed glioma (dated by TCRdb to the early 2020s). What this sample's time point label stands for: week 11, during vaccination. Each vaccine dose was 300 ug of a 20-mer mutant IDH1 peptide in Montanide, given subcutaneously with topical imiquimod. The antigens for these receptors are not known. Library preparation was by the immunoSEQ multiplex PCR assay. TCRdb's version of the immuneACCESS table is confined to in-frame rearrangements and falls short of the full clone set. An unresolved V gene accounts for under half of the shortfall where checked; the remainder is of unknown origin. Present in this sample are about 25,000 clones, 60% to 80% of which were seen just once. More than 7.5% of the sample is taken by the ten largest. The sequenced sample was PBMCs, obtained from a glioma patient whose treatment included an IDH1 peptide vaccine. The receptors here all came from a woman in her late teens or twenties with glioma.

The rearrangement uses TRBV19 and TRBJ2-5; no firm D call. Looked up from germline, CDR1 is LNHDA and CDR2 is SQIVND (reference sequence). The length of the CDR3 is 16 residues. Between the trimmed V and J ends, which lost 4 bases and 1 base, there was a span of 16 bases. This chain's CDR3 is CASSKLVSSLQETQYF. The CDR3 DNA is TGTGCCAGTAGTAAATTAGTATCGAGTCTCCAAGAGACCCAGTACTTC.

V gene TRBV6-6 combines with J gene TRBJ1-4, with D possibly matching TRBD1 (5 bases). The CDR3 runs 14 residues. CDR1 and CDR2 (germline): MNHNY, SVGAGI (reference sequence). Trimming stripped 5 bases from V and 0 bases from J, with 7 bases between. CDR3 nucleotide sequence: TGTGCCAGCAGTCCAGGGACAACTAATGAAAAACTGTTTTTT. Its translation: CASSPGTTNEKLFF.

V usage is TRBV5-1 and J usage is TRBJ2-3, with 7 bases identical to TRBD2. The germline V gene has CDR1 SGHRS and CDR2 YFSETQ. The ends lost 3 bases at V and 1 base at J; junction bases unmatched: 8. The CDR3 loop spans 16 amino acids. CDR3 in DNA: TGCGCCAGCAGCTGGGTGCCTAGCGGAGGCACAGATACGCAGTATTTT. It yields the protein CASSWVPSGGTDTQYF.

The CDR3 region is CASSLETGTFGYTF. In DNA, the CDR3 is TGTGCCAGCAGTCTCGAGACAGGGACCTTTGGCTACACCTTC. The genes are TRBV25-1 and TRBJ1-2; TRBD1 matches at 7 bases. Germline V gives CDR1 MGHDK, CDR2 SYGVNS. The CDR3 runs 14 residues. J was trimmed by 7 bases and V by 5 bases; bases with no gene match: 10.